The next 5 T cell receptor beta chains were all read from a single sample in a study of OX40 agonist ivuxolimab in advanced cancers. Libraries were made using the immunoSEQ multiplex PCR assay. Not all clones reach the TCRdb copy of this immuneACCESS table, which keeps in-frame sequences only. Checked studies attribute under half of the gap to unresolved V genes and leave the rest unexplained. Recorded for this sample are about 50,000 clones; around nine tenths of them occurred a single time. 5% to 7% of the sample goes to the ten largest clones. Sequences were derived from CD4+ or CD8+ T cells sorted from blood, sampled in a trial of the OX40 agonist ivuxolimab. Every receptor here comes from an adult with an advanced solid tumor such as melanoma, head and neck, liver or kidney cancer.

As concerns this clone: The junction departs from the called germline gene at one end, perhaps through a read error. CDR3 DNA sequence: TGTGCCAGCAGCTTGTCTGAACTTCTAAGCTTT. Translating gives CASSLSELLSF. The chain carries TRBV5-6 and TRBJ1-3; unclear D gene. The germline gives CDR1 SGHDT, CDR2 YYEEEE. The CDR3 is 11 residues long.

The chain couples TRBV14 to TRBJ1-2; TRBD1 matches at 10 bases. The trim removed 2 bases at V and 0 bases at J, leaving 6 bases unmatched. The germline V gene has CDR1 SGHDN and CDR2 FVKESK. This CDR3 spans 17 amino acids. CDR3 amino acids: CASSQWDRGFPNYGYTF. As DNA, the CDR3 is TGTGCCAGCAGCCAATGGGACAGGGGCTTCCCTAACTATGGCTACACCTTC.

This rearrangement joins TRBV15 to TRBJ2-1; D is undetermined. Trimming pared 3 bases from V and 1 base from J, leaving 10 bases between. Germline values: CDR1 LNHNV, CDR2 YYDKDF (reference sequence). CDR3 length equals 15 residues. The CDR3, as DNA: TGTGCCACCAGCAGCTTTCCTCGGTCCTACAATGAGCAGTTCTTC. Amino acids: CATSSFPRSYNEQFF.

The chain recombines TRBV5-1 with TRBJ2-3, with 9 bases identical to TRBD1. CDR1 is SGHRS and CDR2 is YFSETQ in the germline V gene. After removal of 7 bases from V and 6 bases from J, the junction contained 12 bases not matched to a gene. The CDR3 has 15 amino acids. In DNA, the CDR3 is TGCGCCAGCGGCCTGGGGACAGGGAATTCCGATACGCAGTATTTT. This translates into CASGLGTGNSDTQYF.

The table lists this clone with a few counts. The chain uses TRBV28 and TRBJ1-4, with 7 positions matching TRBD1. The junction had 20 bases not matched to a gene; V was cut back by 7 bases and J by 6 bases. The CDR3 runs 18 residues. Germline V lookup: CDR1 MDHEN, CDR2 SYDVKM. The CDR3 region has the DNA TGTGCCAGCAACCCAACTACCTTCAGGGGGACTGAGGATGAAAAACTGTTTTTT. Its translation is CASNPTTFRGTEDEKLFF.